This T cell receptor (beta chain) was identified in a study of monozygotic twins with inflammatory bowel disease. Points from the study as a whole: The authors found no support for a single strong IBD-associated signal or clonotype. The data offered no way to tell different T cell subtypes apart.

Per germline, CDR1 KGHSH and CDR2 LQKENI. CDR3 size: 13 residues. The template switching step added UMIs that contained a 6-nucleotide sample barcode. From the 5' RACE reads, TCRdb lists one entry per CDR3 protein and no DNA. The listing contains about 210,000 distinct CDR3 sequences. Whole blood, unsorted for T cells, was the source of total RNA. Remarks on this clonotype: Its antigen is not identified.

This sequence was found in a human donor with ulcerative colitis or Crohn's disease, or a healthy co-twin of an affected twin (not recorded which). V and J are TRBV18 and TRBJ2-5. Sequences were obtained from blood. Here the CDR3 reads CASSPSTLETQYF. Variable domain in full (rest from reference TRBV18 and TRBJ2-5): NAGVMQNPRHLVRRRGQEARLRCSPMKGHSHVYWYRQLPEEGLKFMVYLQKENIIDESGMPKERFSAEFPKEGPSILRIQQVVRGDSAAYFCASSPSTLETQYFGPGTRLLVL.